Shown below are 17 T cell receptor beta chains from a single sample sequenced in a study of blood T cell repertoires in COVID-19. Generated by immunoSEQ multiplex PCR, the TCRdb table keeps only in-frame clones and is missing some. The sample records under 50,000 clones, 80% to 90% being singletons. Sample: peripheral blood. The source of these receptors is a man between 65 and 85 years old with active COVID-19.

The chain is built from TRBV7-3 and TRBJ1-1, with 8 bases aligning to TRBD1. The CDR3 is 14 residues long. The germline V gene has CDR1 SGHTA and CDR2 FQGTGA. The junction had 3 bases not matched to a gene; V was cut back by 3 bases and J by 3 bases. CDR3 nucleotides: TGTGCCAGCAGCTTCCAGGGGGCGTACACTGAAGCTTTCTTT. Translation gives CASSFQGAYTEAFF.

The rearrangement links TRBV19 to TRBJ1-5; TRBD1 agrees at 7 bases. The J segment lost 2 bases and the V segment lost 4 bases, leaving 2 bases of the junction unmatched. The CDR3 runs 14 residues. Germline V gene data show CDR1 as LNHDA and CDR2 as SQIVND (reference sequence). CDR3 coding DNA: TGTGCCAGTAGTACAGGGGGAGGCAATCAGCCCCAGCATTTT. Translation gives CASSTGGGNQPQHF.

The J gene is TRBJ2-5, the V gene TRBV11-2; TRBD2 agrees at 8 bases. Per germline, CDR1 SGHAT and CDR2 FQNNGV. The V segment lost 5 bases and the J segment 2 bases; nucleotides outside the gene matches: 10. The CDR3 is made up of 16 amino acids. CDR3 protein: CASSPASGQIQETQYF. CDR3 coding DNA: TGTGCCAGCAGCCCGGCTAGCGGGCAAATTCAAGAGACCCAGTACTTC.

V usage is TRBV18 and J usage is TRBJ2-1; 10 bases are shared with TRBD1. Germline V CDR1 and CDR2: KGHSH, LQKENI. The CDR3 totals 15 residues. J lost 7 bases, V lost 0 bases, and 3 bases had no gene match. The CDR3 reads CASSPPGQGRNEQFF. Here the CDR3 DNA reads TGTGCCAGCTCACCACCGGGACAGGGGAGGAATGAGCAGTTCTTC.

The V call is TRBV15, the J call TRBJ1-2; 7 bases are shared with TRBD1. Germline CDR1 LNHNV, CDR2 YYDKDF (reference sequence). The CDR3 has 15 residues. V lost 0 bases, J lost 4 bases, and 5 bases stayed unmatched. CDR3 protein: CATSRENRGTYGYTF. In DNA, the CDR3 is TGTGCCACCAGCAGAGAAAACAGGGGAACCTATGGCTACACCTTC.

The rearrangement uses TRBV12-3 or TRBV12-4 and TRBJ2-1, with a weak D call TRBD2 (6 bases). V lost 5 bases to trimming and J lost 14 bases, with 19 bases between them. The CDR3 is 13 amino acids. The CDR3: CASSPHPFGGEFF. The DNA for the CDR3 is TGTGCCAGCAGTCCCCACCCATTCGGGGGTGAGTTCTTC.

The CDR3 nucleotides read TGTGCCAGCAGTGGTATACTAGCGGGGGGCACAGATACGCAGTATTTT. Translation gives CASSGILAGGTDTQYF. The rearrangement links TRBV27 to TRBJ2-3; 11 positions agree with TRBD2. The ends lost 5 bases at V and 1 base at J; junction bases unmatched: 5. Germline CDR1 MNHEY, CDR2 SMNVEV (reference sequence). The CDR3 spans 16 residues.

The chain links TRBV19 to TRBJ2-1; D might be TRBD1 (5 bases). From germline, CDR1 is LNHDA and CDR2 SQIVND (reference sequence). This CDR3 comprises 15 residues. V was trimmed by 3 bases and J by 1 base, leaving 10 bases between them. CDR3 in amino acids: CASSIPGISYNEQFF. The CDR3 nucleotides read TGTGCCAGTAGTATCCCAGGGATATCCTACAATGAGCAGTTCTTC.

The chain combines TRBV12-5 with TRBJ2-1, with 8 bases lining up with TRBD1. V trimming: 6 bases; J trimming: 2 bases; junction bases outside the gene matches: 3. The CDR3 spans 14 residues. Germline CDR1 is LGHNT and CDR2 is FRNRAP. CDR3 amino acids: CASGGQDTYNEQFF. The CDR3 DNA follows: TGTGCTAGTGGGGGACAGGACACCTACAATGAGCAGTTCTTC.

The chain links TRBV19 to TRBJ2-3; a weak D match, TRBD1 (6 bases). V dropped 3 bases and J dropped 2 bases, with 15 bases sitting between them. The germline V gene encodes CDR1 LNHDA and CDR2 SQIVND (reference sequence). The CDR3 is 16 residues long. CDR3: CASSMLGRTVTDTQYF. CDR3 in DNA: TGTGCCAGTAGTATGTTGGGCAGGACAGTCACAGATACGCAGTATTTT.

The V and J genes are TRBV6-1 and TRBJ1-1; 9 bases map to TRBD1. The CDR3 covers 14 residues. CDR1 and CDR2 from the germline V gene are MNHNS and SASEGT. J lost 10 bases, V lost 3 bases, and 9 bases had no gene match. The CDR3 is CASSEGQGRTGAFF. CDR3 nucleotide sequence: TGTGCCAGCAGTGAGGGACAGGGTAGAACCGGAGCTTTCTTT.

The chain combines TRBV6-5 with TRBJ2-2, with no clear D. Germline V gene sequence: CDR1 MNHEY, CDR2 SVGAGI. CDR3 size: 15 residues. V lost 7 bases and J 0 bases, leaving 12 bases between the germline ends. The CDR3 here is CASIRQIANTGELFF. The CDR3 DNA reads TGTGCCAGCATCAGGCAGATAGCGAACACCGGGGAGCTGTTTTTT.

Here the CDR3 DNA reads TGCGCCAGCAGCCAAGATCTGGCGGCCAATGAGCAGTTCTTC. Its protein is CASSQDLAANEQFF. The chain uses TRBV4-3 and TRBJ2-1; D ambiguous. Germline values: CDR1 LGHNA, CDR2 YSLEER. The CDR3 length is 14 residues. V gave up 0 bases and J gave up 6 bases, with 9 bases separating them.

The gene calls are TRBV7-2 and TRBJ2-7; 7 bases match TRBD2. Germline V gene lookup returns CDR1 SGHTA and CDR2 FQGNSA. Unmatched junction bases numbered 4, after V lost 2 bases and J lost 3 bases. There are 14 residues in the CDR3. CDR3 in DNA: TGTGCCAGCAGCTTACAAGGACTAGACTACGAGCAGTACTTC. Its translation: CASSLQGLDYEQYF.

J is TRBJ2-1 and V is TRBV7-4; TRBD2 is a possible D gene (5 bases). V was clipped by 11 bases and J by 8 bases, with 19 bases between them. This CDR3 is built from 13 residues. Germline-derived CDR1 and CDR2 are SGHVT and SQSDAQ. The CDR3 DNA reads TGTGCCCGGGGTATTGGGCGATACGATGAGCAGTTCTTC. Its protein is CARGIGRYDEQFF.

The chain uses TRBV19 and TRBJ1-3; 7 bases align to TRBD1. The CDR3 loop spans 16 amino acids. Germline-derived CDR1 and CDR2 are LNHDA and SQIVND (reference sequence). The V and J ends lost 6 bases and 3 bases, in that order; junction bases with no gene match: 11. CDR3 sequence reads: CASSPLDRVFGNTIYF. CDR3 bases: TGTGCCAGTAGCCCCCTCGACAGGGTCTTTGGAAACACCATATATTTT.

Concerning this clone itself: Compared with germline, one end of the junction differs, possibly owing to a read error. The CDR3 spells CASSGEGQETQYF. The DNA of the CDR3 is TGTGCTAGCAGCGGGGAGGGCCAAGAGACCCAGTACTTC. The chain uses TRBV7-7 and TRBJ2-5; 7 nucleotides line up with TRBD2. Germline assignment: CDR1 SSHAT and CDR2 FNYEAQ (reference sequence). The CDR3 loop spans 13 amino acids.